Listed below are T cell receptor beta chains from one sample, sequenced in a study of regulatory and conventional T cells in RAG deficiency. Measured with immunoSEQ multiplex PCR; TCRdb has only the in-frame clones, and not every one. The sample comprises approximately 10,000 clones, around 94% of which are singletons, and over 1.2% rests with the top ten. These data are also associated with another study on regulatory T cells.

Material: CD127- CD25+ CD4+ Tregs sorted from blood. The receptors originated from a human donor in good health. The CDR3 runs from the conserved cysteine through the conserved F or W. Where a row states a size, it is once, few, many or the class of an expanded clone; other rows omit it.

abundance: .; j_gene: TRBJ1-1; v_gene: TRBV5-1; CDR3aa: CASSLTLNTEAFF
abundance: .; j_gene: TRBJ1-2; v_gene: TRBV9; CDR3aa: CASRARTGTDGYTF
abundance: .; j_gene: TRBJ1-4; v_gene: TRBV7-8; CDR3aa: CASSTLTGTNEKLFF
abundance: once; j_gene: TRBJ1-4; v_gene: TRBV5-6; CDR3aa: CASSSRDRRVMGKLFF
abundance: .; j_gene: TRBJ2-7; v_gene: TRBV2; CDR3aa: CASRRTGWKYEQYF
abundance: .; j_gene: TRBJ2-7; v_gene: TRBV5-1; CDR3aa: CASSQGAVDEQYF
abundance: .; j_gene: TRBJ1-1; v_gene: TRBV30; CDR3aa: CAWTLSWGAEAFF
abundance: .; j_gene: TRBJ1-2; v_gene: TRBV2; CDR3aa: CASTDGGGGFYGYTF
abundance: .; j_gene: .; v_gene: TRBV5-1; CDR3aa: CASSLEGLVSYEQYF
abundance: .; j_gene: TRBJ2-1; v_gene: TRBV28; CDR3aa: CASSSAQGLAYYNEQFF
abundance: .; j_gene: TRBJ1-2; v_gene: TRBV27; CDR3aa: CASSPGQGYNYGYTF
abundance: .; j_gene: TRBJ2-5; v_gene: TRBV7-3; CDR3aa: CASSRGQQETQYF
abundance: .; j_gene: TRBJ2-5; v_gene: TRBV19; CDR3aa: CASSISAVQETQYF
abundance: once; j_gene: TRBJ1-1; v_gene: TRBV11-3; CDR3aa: CASSLAGGNSEAFF
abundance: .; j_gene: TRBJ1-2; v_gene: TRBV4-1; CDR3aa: CASRSPRRNYGYTF
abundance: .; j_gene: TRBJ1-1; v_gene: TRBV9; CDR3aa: CASSSRQGGEAFF
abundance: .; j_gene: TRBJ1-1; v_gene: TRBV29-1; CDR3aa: CSVEENRVGFF
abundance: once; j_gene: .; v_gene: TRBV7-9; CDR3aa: CASSSAGTGHIYEQYF
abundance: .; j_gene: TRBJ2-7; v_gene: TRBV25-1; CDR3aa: CASSERLAGGLGAEQYF